This T cell receptor (beta chain) was sequenced in a study of sequential checkpoint blockade in melanoma. Whole-study context: First-line arms were nivolumab then ipilimumab, or the reverse, randomized 1:1. Maintenance nivolumab came after either treatment sequence.

Stated treatment: randomized to nivolumab then ipilimumab (arm A) or the reverse (arm B). From thawed PBMCs, live CD3+CD8+ cells negative for CD19 and CD56 were sorted. The CDR3 is 12 residues long. V dropped 1 base and J dropped 6 bases, with 7 bases sitting between them. CDR1 is SGHAT, CDR2 FQNNGV, per germline. Profiled with immunoSEQ multiplex PCR; TCRdb holds only in-frame clones, not every one. The table includes around 15,000 clones, less than 55% detected once. The chain couples TRBV11-2 to TRBJ2-7; no clear D gene. This TCR was sampled from a human donor with melanoma. Here the sequenced sample was CD8+ T cells sorted from blood (inferred from file names), taken from a patient given nivolumab and ipilimumab in sequence. The CDR3 here is CASSLASPEQYF. CDR3 DNA sequence: TGTGCCAGCAGCTTAGCTAGTCCCGAGCAGTACTTC. Full variable domain (rest looked up from reference TRBV11-2 and TRBJ2-7): EAGVAQSPRYKIIEKRQSVAFWCNPISGHATLYWYQQILGQGPKLLIQFQNNGVVDDSQLPKDRFSAERLKGVDSTLKIQPAKLEDSAVYLCASSLASPEQYFGPGTRLTVT.